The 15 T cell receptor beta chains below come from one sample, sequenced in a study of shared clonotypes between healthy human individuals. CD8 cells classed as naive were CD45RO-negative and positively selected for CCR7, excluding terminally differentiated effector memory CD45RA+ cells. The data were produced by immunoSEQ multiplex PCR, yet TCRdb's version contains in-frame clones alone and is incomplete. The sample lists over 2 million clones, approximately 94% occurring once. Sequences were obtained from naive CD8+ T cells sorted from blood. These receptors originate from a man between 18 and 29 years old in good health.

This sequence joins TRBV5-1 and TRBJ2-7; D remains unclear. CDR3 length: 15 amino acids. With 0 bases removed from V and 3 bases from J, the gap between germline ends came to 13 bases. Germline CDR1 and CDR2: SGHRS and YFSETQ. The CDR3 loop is CASSLEYSNLYEQYF. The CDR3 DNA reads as TGCGCCAGCAGCTTGGAGTACAGTAACCTCTACGAGCAGTACTTC.

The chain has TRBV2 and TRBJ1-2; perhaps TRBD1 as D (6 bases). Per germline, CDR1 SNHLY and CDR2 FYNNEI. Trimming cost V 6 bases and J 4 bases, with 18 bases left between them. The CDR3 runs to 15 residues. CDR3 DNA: TGTGCCAGCAGGGAGACAGGAGCCATATTCTATGGCTACACCTTC. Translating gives CASRETGAIFYGYTF.

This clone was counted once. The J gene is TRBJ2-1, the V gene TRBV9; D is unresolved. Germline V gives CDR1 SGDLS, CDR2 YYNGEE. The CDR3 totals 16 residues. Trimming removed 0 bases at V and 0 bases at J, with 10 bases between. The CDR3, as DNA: TGTGCCAGCAGCGTAGAGACCACACCCTCCTACAATGAGCAGTTCTTC. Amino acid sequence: CASSVETTPSYNEQFF.

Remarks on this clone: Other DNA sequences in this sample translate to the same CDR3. The CDR3 sequence is CASSLGLAGTYNEQFF. The CDR3, as DNA: TGCGCCAGCAGCTTAGGGCTAGCGGGCACTTACAATGAGCAGTTCTTC. The V and J genes are TRBV5-1 and TRBJ2-1; 8 bases fit TRBD2. The CDR3 runs 16 residues. V trimming: 2 bases; J trimming: 4 bases; junction bases outside the gene matches: 8. Germline CDR1 SGHRS, CDR2 YFSETQ.

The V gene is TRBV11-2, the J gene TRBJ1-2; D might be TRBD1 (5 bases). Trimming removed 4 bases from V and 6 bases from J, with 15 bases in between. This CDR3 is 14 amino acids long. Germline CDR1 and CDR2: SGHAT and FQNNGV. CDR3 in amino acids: CASSSSGTPNGYTF. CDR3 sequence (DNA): TGTGCCAGCAGCTCCTCCGGGACCCCAAATGGCTACACCTTC.

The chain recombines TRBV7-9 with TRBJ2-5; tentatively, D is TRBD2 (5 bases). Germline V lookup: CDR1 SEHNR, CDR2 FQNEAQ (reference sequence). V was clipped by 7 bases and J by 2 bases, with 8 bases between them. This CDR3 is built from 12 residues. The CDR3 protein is CASKGLQETQYF. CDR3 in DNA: TGTGCCAGCAAAGGACTGCAAGAGACCCAGTACTTC.

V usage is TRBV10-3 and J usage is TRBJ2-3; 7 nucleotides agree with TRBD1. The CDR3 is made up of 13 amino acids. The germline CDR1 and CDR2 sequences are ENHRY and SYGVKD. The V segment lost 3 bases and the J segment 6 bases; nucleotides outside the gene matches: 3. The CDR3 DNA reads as TGTGCCATCAGTGAAGGGGGCGCGGATACGCAGTATTTT. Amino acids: CAISEGGADTQYF.

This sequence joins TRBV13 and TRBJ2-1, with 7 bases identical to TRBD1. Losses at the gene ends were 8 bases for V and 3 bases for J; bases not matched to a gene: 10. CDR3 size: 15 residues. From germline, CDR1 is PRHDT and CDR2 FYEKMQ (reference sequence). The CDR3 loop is CASGVEGQIYNEQFF. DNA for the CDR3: TGTGCCAGCGGGGTTGAGGGACAGATCTACAATGAGCAGTTCTTC.

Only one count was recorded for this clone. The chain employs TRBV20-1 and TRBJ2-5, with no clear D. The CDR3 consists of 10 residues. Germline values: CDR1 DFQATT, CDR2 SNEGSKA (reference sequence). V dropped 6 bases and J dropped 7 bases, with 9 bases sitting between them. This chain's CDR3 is CSADDVTQYF. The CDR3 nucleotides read TGCAGTGCGGATGATGTGACCCAGTACTTC.

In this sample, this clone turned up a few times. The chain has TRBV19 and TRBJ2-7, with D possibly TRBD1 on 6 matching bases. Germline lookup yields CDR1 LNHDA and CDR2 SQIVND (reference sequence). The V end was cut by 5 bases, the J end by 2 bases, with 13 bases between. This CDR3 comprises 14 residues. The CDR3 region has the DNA TGTGCCAGTAGTGTCCGGGACACTGCCTACGAGCAGTACTTC. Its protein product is CASSVRDTAYEQYF.

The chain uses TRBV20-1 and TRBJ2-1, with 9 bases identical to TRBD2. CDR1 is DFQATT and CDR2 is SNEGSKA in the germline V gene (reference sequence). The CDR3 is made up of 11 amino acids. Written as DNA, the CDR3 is TGCGCCCGGACTAGCGTAGATGAGCAGTTCTTC. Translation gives CARTSVDEQFF.

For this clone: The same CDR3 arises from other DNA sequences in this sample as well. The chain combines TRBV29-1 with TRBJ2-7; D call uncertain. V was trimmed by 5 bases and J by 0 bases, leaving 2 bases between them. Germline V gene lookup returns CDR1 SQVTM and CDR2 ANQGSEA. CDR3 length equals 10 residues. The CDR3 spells CSVLSYEQYF. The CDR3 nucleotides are TGCAGCGTTCTCTCCTACGAGCAGTACTTC.

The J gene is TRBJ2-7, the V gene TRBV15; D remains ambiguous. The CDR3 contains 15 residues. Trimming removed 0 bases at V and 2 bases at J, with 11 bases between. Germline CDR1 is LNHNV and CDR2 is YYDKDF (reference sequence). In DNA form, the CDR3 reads TGTGCCACCAGCAGAGATTGGCCCGTTCCCTACGAGCAGTACTTC. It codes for CATSRDWPVPYEQYF. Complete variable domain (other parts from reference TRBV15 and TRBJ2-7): DAMVIQNPRYQVTQFGKPVTLSCSQTLNHNVMYWYQQKSSQAPKLLFHYYDKDFNNEADTPDNFQSRRPNTSFCFLDIRSPGLGDTAMYLCATSRDWPVPYEQYFGPGTRLTVT.

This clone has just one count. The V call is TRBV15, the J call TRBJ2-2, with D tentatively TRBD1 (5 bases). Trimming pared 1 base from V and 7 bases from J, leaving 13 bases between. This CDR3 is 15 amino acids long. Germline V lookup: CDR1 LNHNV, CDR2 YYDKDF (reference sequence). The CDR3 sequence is CATSRAGQLDGELFF. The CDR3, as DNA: TGTGCCACCAGCAGAGCTGGACAACTGGACGGGGAGCTGTTTTTT.

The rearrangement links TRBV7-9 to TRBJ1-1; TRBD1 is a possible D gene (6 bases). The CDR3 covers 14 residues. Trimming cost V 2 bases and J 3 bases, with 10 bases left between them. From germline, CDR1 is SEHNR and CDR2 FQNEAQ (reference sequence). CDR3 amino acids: CASSLSGGHTEAFF. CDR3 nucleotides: TGTGCCAGCAGCTTATCCGGGGGGCACACTGAAGCTTTCTTT.